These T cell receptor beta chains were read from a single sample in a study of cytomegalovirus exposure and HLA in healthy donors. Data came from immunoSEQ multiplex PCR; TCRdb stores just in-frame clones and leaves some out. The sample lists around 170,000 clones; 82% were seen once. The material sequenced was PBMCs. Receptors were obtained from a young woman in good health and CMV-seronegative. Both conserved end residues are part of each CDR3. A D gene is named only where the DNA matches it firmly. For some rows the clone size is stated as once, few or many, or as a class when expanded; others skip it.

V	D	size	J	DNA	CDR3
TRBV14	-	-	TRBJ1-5	TGTGCCAGCAGCCAGGCCGCGGGACGGTTGATAAATAGCAATCAGCCCCAGCATTTT	CASSQAAGRLINSNQPQHF
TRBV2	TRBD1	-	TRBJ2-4	TGTGCCAGCAGTCTGGACAGGCTAGCCAAAAACATTCAGTACTTC	CASSLDRLAKNIQYF
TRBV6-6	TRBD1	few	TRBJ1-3	TGTGCCAGCAGTTACTCGGCAGGGGGCACAGGAAACACCATATATTTT	CASSYSAGGTGNTIYF
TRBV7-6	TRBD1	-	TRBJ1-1	TGTGCCAGCAGCTCCGGGACAGGGGGATCCCTCACTGAAGCTTTCTTT	CASSSGTGGSLTEAFF
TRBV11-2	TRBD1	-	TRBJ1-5	TGTGCCAGCAGCTGGGGACAGGGGGCGAATCAGCCCCAGCATTTT	CASSWGQGANQPQHF
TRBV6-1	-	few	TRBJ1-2	TGTGCCAGCAGTGAAACGGCGTGGCAGGCAAGCTATGGCTACACCTTC	CASSETAWQASYGYTF
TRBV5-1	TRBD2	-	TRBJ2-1	TGCGCCAGCAGCTTGGAAGCGGGGGCGGGTGAGCAGTTCTTC	CASSLEAGAGEQFF
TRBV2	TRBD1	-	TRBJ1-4	TGTGCCAGCAGGACGGCAGGGGGCGCAAGTGAAAAACTGTTTTTT	CASRTAGGASEKLFF
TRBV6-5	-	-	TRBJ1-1	TGTGCCAGCAGTTACTCGATTTTATCTCCCGAGGCTTTCTTT	CASSYSILSPEAFF
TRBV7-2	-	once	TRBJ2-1	TGTGCCAGCAGCTTTTGGTTCGGCAATGAGCAGTTCTTC	CASSFWFGNEQFF
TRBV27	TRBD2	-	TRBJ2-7	TGTGCCAGCAGTTTTTTTAGCGGGAGTATGTACGAGCAGTACTTC	CASSFFSGSMYEQYF